This TCR beta chain was sequenced for a study of memory CD4+ T cells and cytomegalovirus serostatus. Clones were read by immunoSEQ multiplex PCR, and TCRdb kept only the in-frame ones, dropping some. The profile shows approximately 56,000 clones, roughly 82% of them singletons. The sort gate was single viable CD3+CD4+CD8-CD45RO+ cells for memory CD4+ T cells. Whole-study results and caveats: Suggested: most of the CMV-linked TCR signature lies in CD4+ memory cells.

In regard to this clone: Antigen specificity is unknown.

Germline loops: CDR1 MNHEY, CDR2 SVGAGI. The length of the CDR3 is 14 residues. With 2 bases removed from V and 2 bases from J, the gap between germline ends came to 7 bases. This clonotype originated in an adult in good health and CMV-seronegative. The chain is built from TRBV6-5 and TRBJ1-5; D gene ambiguous. The sequenced sample was memory CD4+ T cells from blood. This CDR3 reads CASSYGLGNQPQHF. As DNA, the CDR3 is TGTGCCAGCAGTTACGGGCTAGGCAATCAGCCCCAGCATTTT.